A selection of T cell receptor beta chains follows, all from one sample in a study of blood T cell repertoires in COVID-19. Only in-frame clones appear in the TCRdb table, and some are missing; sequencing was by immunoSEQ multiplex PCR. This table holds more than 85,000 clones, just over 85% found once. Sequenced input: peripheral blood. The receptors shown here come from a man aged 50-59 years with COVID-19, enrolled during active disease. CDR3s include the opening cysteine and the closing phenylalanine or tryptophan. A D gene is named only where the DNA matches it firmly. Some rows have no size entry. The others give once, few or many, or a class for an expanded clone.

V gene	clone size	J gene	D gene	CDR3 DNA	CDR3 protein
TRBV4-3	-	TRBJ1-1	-	TGCGCCAGCAGCCAAGGTCGACAGGTTATGGTTGAATCTGAAGCTTTCTTT	CASSQGRQVMVESEAFF
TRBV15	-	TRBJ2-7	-	TGTGCCACCAGCAGAGAACCACGAGGCGAGCAGTACTTC	CATSREPRGEQYF
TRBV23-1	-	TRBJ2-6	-	TGCGCCAGCAGTCAATCGGGGCACTACTCTGGGGCCAACGTCCTGACTTTC	CASSQSGHYSGANVLTF
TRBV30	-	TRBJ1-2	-	TGTGCCTGGAGTGTAATTAGAATTAACTATGGCTACACCTTC	CAWSVIRINYGYTF
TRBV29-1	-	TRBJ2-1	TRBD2	TGCAGCGTTGAAGCCCGCGGGGGGGACAATGAGCAGTTCTTC	CSVEARGGDNEQFF
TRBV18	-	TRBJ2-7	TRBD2	TGTGCCAGCTCACCACAGCGGGGGGGAACCTACGAGCAGTACTTC	CASSPQRGGTYEQYF
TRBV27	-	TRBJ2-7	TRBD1	TGTGCCAGCAGCGACAGGGGGCCCCCCTACGAGCAGTACTTC	CASSDRGPPYEQYF
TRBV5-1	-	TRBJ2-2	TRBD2	TGCGCCAGCAGCTCCGAACTTAGCGGGGTAAACACCGGGGAGCTGTTTTTT	CASSSELSGVNTGELFF
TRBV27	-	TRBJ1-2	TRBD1	TGTGCCAGCACTCGGACAGGGACTGACTATGGCTACACCTTC	CASTRTGTDYGYTF
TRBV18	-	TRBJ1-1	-	TGTGCCAGCTCGCCCTCTCCAGAGGTCCGGGTTCACACTGAAGCTTTCTTT	CASSPSPEVRVHTEAFF
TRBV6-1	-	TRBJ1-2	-	TGTGCCAGCAGTGAAGGACAGACAATCTATGGCTACACCTTC	CASSEGQTIYGYTF
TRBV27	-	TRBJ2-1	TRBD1	TGTGCCAGCAGTCGGACAGGAGCCACAATGCAGTTCTTC	CASSRTGATMQFF
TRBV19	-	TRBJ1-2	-	TGTGCCAGTATCCCCGGGGGGAGTTCGGGCTATGGCTACACCTTC	CASIPGGSSGYGYTF
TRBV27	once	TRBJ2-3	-	TGTGCCAGCAGTCATAGCACAGATACGCAGTATTTT	CASSHSTDTQYF
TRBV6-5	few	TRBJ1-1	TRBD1	TGTGCCACTTCGGGACAGTACACTGAAGCTTTCTTT	CATSGQYTEAFF
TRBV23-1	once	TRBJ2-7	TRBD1	TGCGCCAGCAGTCAATACGTGACAGGGTTTTCCTACGAGCAGTACTTC	CASSQYVTGFSYEQYF
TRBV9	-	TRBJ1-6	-	TGTGCCAGCGCCCAGGGGCAGGATTCACCCCTCCACTTT	CASAQGQDSPLHF
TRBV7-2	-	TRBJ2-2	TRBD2	TGTGCCAGCAGCTACACCGGGACTAGCGGGTACACCGGGGAGCTGTTTTTT	CASSYTGTSGYTGELFF
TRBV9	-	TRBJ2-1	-	TGTGCCAGCAGCGGGTCAGGTTCGGGGTCCTACAATGAGCAGTTCTTC	CASSGSGSGSYNEQFF
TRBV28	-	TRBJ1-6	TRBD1	TGTGCCAGCAGACCGACCACCGGGACAGGATTCTACTCACCCCTCCACTTT	CASRPTTGTGFYSPLHF
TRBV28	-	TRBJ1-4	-	TGTGCCAGCAGCGGGTCAATGATGGCGACTAATGAAAAACTGTTTTTT	CASSGSMMATNEKLFF
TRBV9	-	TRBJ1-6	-	TGTGCCAGCAGCGTAGGTGGAGGGACCGGATCACCCCTCCACTTT	CASSVGGGTGSPLHF
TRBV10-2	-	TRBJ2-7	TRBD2	TGCGCCAGCAGTAACTTAGCGGGTCACGAGCAGTACTTC	CASSNLAGHEQYF
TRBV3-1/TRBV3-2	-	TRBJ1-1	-	TGTGCCAGCAGCCATCAGGGGCTGAACACTGAAGCTTTCTTT	CASSHQGLNTEAFF
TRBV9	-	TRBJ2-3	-	TGTGCCAGCAGCGTAGCGGACTCTAGCACAGATACGCAGTATTTT	CASSVADSSTDTQYF
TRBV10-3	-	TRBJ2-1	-	TGTGCCATCATGTCTCAGGGCGCGTGGGAGCAGTTCTTC	CAIMSQGAWEQFF
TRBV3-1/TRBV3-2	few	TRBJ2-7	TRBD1	TGTGCCAGCAGCCAAGGCGGGACAGGGATTTACGAGCAGTACTTC	CASSQGGTGIYEQYF
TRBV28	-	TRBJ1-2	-	TGTGCCAGCGGGGACACCTATGGCTACACCTTC	CASGDTYGYTF
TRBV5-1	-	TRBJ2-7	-	TGCGCCAGCAGCCGGGCCGAGGGCTCCTACGAGCAGTACTTC	CASSRAEGSYEQYF
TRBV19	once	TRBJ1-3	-	TGTGCCACCTCCCCCGAGGGCTCTGGAAACACCATATATTTT	CATSPEGSGNTIYF
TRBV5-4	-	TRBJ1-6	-	TGTGCCAGCAGCACCGACAGAGGAGATTCACCCCTCCACTTT	CASSTDRGDSPLHF
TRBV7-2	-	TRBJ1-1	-	TGTGCCAGCAGCTTAGAGTTGCTGCGTTCAAACACTGAAGCTTTCTTT	CASSLELLRSNTEAFF
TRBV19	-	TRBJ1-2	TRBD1	TGTGCCAGTTCCGGGACAGGGAAGTTCGATGGCTACACCTTC	CASSGTGKFDGYTF
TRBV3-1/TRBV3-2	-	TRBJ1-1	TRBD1	TGTGCCAGCAGCCAAGGTAGACCCAGGGGGACTGAAGCTTTCTTT	CASSQGRPRGTEAFF
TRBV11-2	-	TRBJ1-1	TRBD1	TGTGCCAGCAGCTCGCTCATCGGGACAGGGTCGAACACTGAAGCTTTCTTT	CASSSLIGTGSNTEAFF
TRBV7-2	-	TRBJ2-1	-	TGTGCCAGCAGCCCCGCCCCGGGAATGAATGAGCAGTTCTTC	CASSPAPGMNEQFF
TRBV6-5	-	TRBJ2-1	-	TGTGCCAGCAGTTACTCGACCCGGGGGTACTACAATGAGCAGTTCTTC	CASSYSTRGYYNEQFF
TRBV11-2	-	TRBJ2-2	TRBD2	TGTGCCAGCAGCTTTTATAGGAGCGGGGCGAACACCGGGGAGCTGTTTTTT	CASSFYRSGANTGELFF
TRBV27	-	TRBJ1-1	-	TGTGCCAGCAGCCCAGCCGCGGGGTCGGTTGAAGCTTTCTTT	CASSPAAGSVEAFF
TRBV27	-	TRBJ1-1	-	TGTGCCAGCAGTCCCCTAGTGGGTGAAGCTTTCTTT	CASSPLVGEAFF
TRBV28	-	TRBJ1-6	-	TGTGCCAGCAGCTCATCTACACGGGGTTCACCCCTCCACTTT	CASSSSTRGSPLHF
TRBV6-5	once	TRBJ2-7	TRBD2	TGTGCCAGCAGCGGGGGGAGCTACGAGCAGTACTTC	CASSGGSYEQYF
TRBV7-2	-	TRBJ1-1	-	TGTGCCAGCAGCTCTCGCGGGGTGAACACTGAAGCTTTCTTT	CASSSRGVNTEAFF
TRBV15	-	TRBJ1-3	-	TGTGCCACCAGCAGAGACAGGGTGGTAGGAAACACCATATATTTT	CATSRDRVVGNTIYF
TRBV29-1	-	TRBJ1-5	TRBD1	TGCAGCGTGCAGACAGGGGTGAATCAGCCCCAGCATTTT	CSVQTGVNQPQHF
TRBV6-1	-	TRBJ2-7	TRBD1	TGTGCCAGCAGTGAATTGGACAGGGAGAGGGAGCAGTACTTC	CASSELDREREQYF
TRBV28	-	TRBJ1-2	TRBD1	TGTGCCAGCAGTTTCACGGCCAGGGGGAAGTCGAGGGGCTACACCTTC	CASSFTARGKSRGYTF
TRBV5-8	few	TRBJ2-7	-	TGTGCCAGCAGCTTGGGACAGCTCTACGAGCAGTACTTC	CASSLGQLYEQYF
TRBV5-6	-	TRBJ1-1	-	TGTGCCAGCAGCTCTGAGGGGGTAGGAGATTTAGGTGCAGCTTTCTTT	CASSSEGVGDLGAAFF
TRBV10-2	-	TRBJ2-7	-	TGCGCCAGCACGGAGGAGACAACCTACGAGCAGTACTTC	CASTEETTYEQYF
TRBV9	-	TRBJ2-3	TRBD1	TGTGCCAGCAGCGCCCGGGACAGGGGCACAGATACGCAGTATTTT	CASSARDRGTDTQYF
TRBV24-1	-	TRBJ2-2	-	TGTGCCACCAGTGCCTCCCGAGCCGGGGAGCTGTTTTTT	CATSASRAGELFF
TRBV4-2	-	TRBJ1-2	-	TGTGCCAGCAGCCAAGGCCCTGCGGATAACTATGGCTACACCTTC	CASSQGPADNYGYTF
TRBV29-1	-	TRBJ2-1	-	TGCAGCGTTGATCGGGGTAATGAGCAGTTCTTC	CSVDRGNEQFF
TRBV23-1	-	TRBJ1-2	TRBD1	TGCGCCAGCACAAGACGAGACAGGGGGCGAAGAGTGGATGGCTACACCTTC	CASTRRDRGRRVDGYTF
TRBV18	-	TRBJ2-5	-	TGTGCCAGCTCACCACGTATGCTAGGCGAGACCCAGTACTTC	CASSPRMLGETQYF
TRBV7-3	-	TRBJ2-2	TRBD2	TGTGCCAGCAGCCCGTGGTCGCGGGGGGTAACCGGGGAGCTGTTTTTT	CASSPWSRGVTGELFF
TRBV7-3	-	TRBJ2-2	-	TGTGCCAGCAGCTTATCCAGGACGAACACCGGGGAGCTGTTTTTT	CASSLSRTNTGELFF